This entry lists 31 T cell receptor beta chains sequenced from one sample in a study of blood T cell repertoires in COVID-19. Repertoires were generated with immunoSEQ multiplex PCR, while TCRdb's copy carries only in-frame clones and drops some. The sample lists 250,000 or so clones; over 75% were seen once. Material for sequencing was PBMCs or T cells enriched from blood (not recorded which). These receptors were collected from a woman in her twenties or thirties who had been exposed to COVID-19.

J is TRBJ2-7 and V is TRBV6-5, with TRBD1 matching over 10 bases. With V trimmed by 2 bases and J by 4 bases, 8 bases remained unmatched. Germline loops: CDR1 MNHEY, CDR2 SVGAGI. CDR3 length equals 16 residues. The CDR3 reads CASSYDLRDRGYEQYF. In DNA, the CDR3 is TGTGCCAGCAGTTACGACCTCCGGGACAGGGGTTACGAGCAGTACTTC.

This clone occurred a few times. The chain is built from TRBV18 and TRBJ2-5, with D maybe TRBD1 (6 bases). Trimming stripped 4 bases from V and 1 base from J, with 13 bases between. This CDR3 comprises 15 residues. The germline gives CDR1 KGHSH, CDR2 LQKENI. In DNA form, the CDR3 reads TGTGCCAGCTCACAACAACAGGGTTTCCAAGAGACCCAGTACTTC. Encoded protein: CASSQQQGFQETQYF.

V usage is TRBV2 and J usage is TRBJ1-2, with D tentatively TRBD1 (6 bases). CDR1 and CDR2 (germline): SNHLY, FYNNEI. The V and J ends lost 6 bases and 0 bases respectively, with 17 bases between them. CDR3 length equals 16 residues. In DNA form, the CDR3 reads TGTGCCAGCAGGAAGGGGGGGGGAACCCCTAACTATGGCTACACCTTC. Protein: CASRKGGGTPNYGYTF.

The V call is TRBV10-3, the J call TRBJ2-1; D is possibly TRBD1 (6 bases). Per germline, CDR1 ENHRY and CDR2 SYGVKD. The CDR3 runs 18 residues. V lost 6 bases, J lost 2 bases, and 23 bases lay in between. As DNA, the CDR3 is TGTGCCATCAGGAACCTTACCAGGGGACACCTGCCCTACAATGAGCAGTTCTTC. This translates into CAIRNLTRGHLPYNEQFF.

The chain carries TRBV19 and TRBJ1-6, with a possible D match to TRBD1 (5 bases). Germline CDR1 LNHDA, CDR2 SQIVND (reference sequence). CDR3 length: 14 residues. Trimming shortened V by 6 bases and J by 2 bases, and 8 bases separated the two germline ends. The CDR3 loop reads CASSDRAYNSPLHF. In nucleotides, the CDR3 is TGTGCCAGTAGCGACAGAGCCTATAATTCACCCCTCCACTTT.

This clone was seen a single time. The genes are TRBV5-1 and TRBJ2-7, with a tentative D call TRBD2 (6 bases). CDR3 length: 13 amino acids. Between the trimmed V and J ends, which lost 6 bases and 6 bases, there was a span of 16 bases. From germline, CDR1 is SGHRS and CDR2 YFSETQ. The CDR3, as DNA: TGCGCCAGCAATCGGCGGGATGACGGCGAGCAGTACTTC. Protein sequence: CASNRRDDGEQYF. Supplemented by reference TRBV5-1 and TRBJ2-7, the full variable domain reads KAGVTQTPRYLIKTRGQQVTLSCSPISGHRSVSWYQQTPGQGLQFLFEYFSETQRNKGNFPGRFSGRQFSNSRSEMNVSTLELGDSALYLCASNRRDDGEQYFGPGTRLTVT.

The chain is built from TRBV14 and TRBJ2-6, with D uncertain. This CDR3 comprises 16 residues. Germline lookup yields CDR1 SGHDN and CDR2 FVKESK. V lost 1 base and J 4 bases, leaving 11 bases between the germline ends. In nucleotides, the CDR3 is TGTGCCAGCAGCCAAGTCCCCCTTTTGGGGGCCAACGTCCTGACTTTC. Translation: CASSQVPLLGANVLTF. The variable domain in full, with the rest retrieved from reference TRBV14 and TRBJ2-6, is EAGVTQFPSHSVIEKGQTVTLRCDPISGHDNLYWYRRVMGKEIKFLLHFVKESKQDESGMPNNRFLAERTGGTYSTLKVQPAELEDSGVYFCASSQVPLLGANVLTFGAGSRLTVL.

The chain couples TRBV4-1 to TRBJ2-7; D unclear. V was shortened by 0 bases and J by 3 bases, with 9 bases between the two germline ends. The V gene's germline CDR1 is MGHRA and CDR2 YSYEKL. This CDR3 region has 14 residues. The CDR3 region is CASSQEPSGYEQYF. The CDR3 DNA is TGCGCCAGCAGCCAAGAGCCCAGTGGCTACGAGCAGTACTTC.

The J gene is TRBJ1-2, the V gene TRBV6-5; 7 bases are shared with TRBD1. V shed 6 bases, J shed 13 bases, and the junction held 14 bases outside the gene matches. The germline CDR1 and CDR2 sequences are MNHEY and SVGAGI. The length of the CDR3 is 13 residues. In nucleotides, the CDR3 is TGTGCCAGCAGAACCCTGACAGGGACCTCTAGCACCTTC. Residues: CASRTLTGTSSTF.

V is TRBV6-5 and J is TRBJ1-6; TRBD1 matches at 7 bases. CDR1 is MNHEY, CDR2 SVGAGI, per germline. Trimming at V came to 7 bases and at J to 6 bases, leaving 9 bases not matched to a gene. The length of the CDR3 is 15 residues. In DNA form, the CDR3 reads TGTGCCAGCACTCGAGACAGGGCTGGTAATTCACCCCTCCACTTT. Its translation is CASTRDRAGNSPLHF.

The chain recombines TRBV2 with TRBJ1-1; 7 bases are a match to TRBD1. Trimming at V came to 10 bases and at J to 3 bases, leaving 8 bases not matched to a gene. Germline V gives CDR1 SNHLY, CDR2 FYNNEI. The CDR3 runs 13 residues. CDR3 coding DNA: TGTGCCATCCGACAGGGTGGACACACTGAAGCTTTCTTT. Its protein product is CAIRQGGHTEAFF. Combining the CDR3 with reference TRBV2 and TRBJ1-1 gives the whole variable domain EPEVTQTPSHQVTQMGQEVILRCVPISNHLYFYWYRQILGQKVEFLVSFYNNEISEKSEIFDDQFSVERPDGSNFTLKIRSTKLEDSAMYFCAIRQGGHTEAFFGQGTRLTVV.

The chain is built from TRBV6-5 and TRBJ2-7; D gene unclear. The CDR3 covers 15 residues. The ends were cut back, 0 bases at V and 0 bases at J, with 9 bases in the middle. Germline CDR1 MNHEY, CDR2 SVGAGI. The CDR3 reads CASSYSHVSSYEQYF. CDR3 nucleotide sequence: TGTGCCAGCAGTTACTCTCACGTTAGCTCCTACGAGCAGTACTTC.

The CDR3 is CASSSDQRGPQETQYF. In DNA, the CDR3 is TGTGCCAGTAGTAGCGACCAGCGGGGGCCCCAAGAGACCCAGTACTTC. The gene calls are TRBV19 and TRBJ2-5, with 8 bases aligning to TRBD2. Trimming at V came to 4 bases and at J to 1 base, leaving 8 bases not matched to a gene. Per the germline V gene, CDR1 is LNHDA and CDR2 is SQIVND (reference sequence). The CDR3 loop spans 16 amino acids.

V usage is TRBV4-1 and J usage is TRBJ1-2; D unresolved. V dropped 1 base and J dropped 6 bases, with 15 bases sitting between them. Per the germline V gene, CDR1 is MGHRA and CDR2 is YSYEKL. This CDR3 comprises 15 residues. CDR3: CASSQVGGVVHGYTF. The CDR3 coding sequence is TGCGCCAGCAGCCAAGTCGGCGGGGTCGTGCATGGCTACACCTTC.

This sequence joins TRBV6-6 and TRBJ2-7; TRBD1 matches at 9 bases. CDR1 is MNHNY and CDR2 is SVGAGI in the germline V gene (reference sequence). The CDR3 runs 15 residues. V lost 4 bases and J lost 6; bases outside the gene matches: 10. The CDR3 is CASSSEGQGTSEQYF. In nucleotides, the CDR3 is TGTGCCAGCAGTTCCGAAGGACAGGGGACGAGCGAGCAGTACTTC.

V and J are TRBV7-7 and TRBJ2-1, with TRBD2 matching 10 bases. The CDR3 is 16 residues long. Germline values: CDR1 SSHAT, CDR2 FNYEAQ (reference sequence). V was clipped by 2 bases and J by 7 bases; unmatched bases: 8. CDR3 amino acids: CASSLKPSGSGNEQFF. In DNA, the CDR3 is TGTGCCAGCAGCTTAAAGCCTAGCGGGAGTGGGAATGAGCAGTTCTTC.

The J gene is TRBJ2-1, the V gene TRBV11-1; D gene uncertain. V was pared by 1 base and J by 9 bases, with 7 bases between. The CDR3 extends over 12 amino acids. Germline lookup yields CDR1 SGHAT and CDR2 FQDESV (reference sequence). As DNA, the CDR3 is TGTGCCAGCAGCTTAGAGAGTATTGAGCAGTTCTTC. This gives the protein CASSLESIEQFF.

The count of this clone is one. This chain links TRBV5-1 with TRBJ2-5, with TRBD2 as a possible D gene (6 bases). Per germline, CDR1 SGHRS and CDR2 YFSETQ. This CDR3 region has 15 residues. V was pared by 4 bases and J by 5 bases, with 18 bases between. CDR3 amino acids: CASSNVGEGRETQYF. CDR3 in DNA: TGCGCCAGCAGCAACGTTGGAGAGGGGAGGGAGACCCAGTACTTC.

The CDR3 nucleotides read TGTGCCAGCAGGGATATACCGCAGGGGTTGAATTCACCCCTCCACTTT. Translated: CASRDIPQGLNSPLHF. The chain links TRBV5-4 to TRBJ1-6, with D perhaps matching TRBD1 (6 bases). Per the germline V gene, CDR1 is SGHNT and CDR2 is YYREEE (reference sequence). The CDR3 has 16 residues. The V and J ends lost 5 bases and 7 bases respectively, with 19 bases between them.

In nucleotides, the CDR3 is TGTGCCAGTAGTATCGAGGGCCTCGAGACCCAGTACTTC. Its protein is CASSIEGLETQYF. The chain combines TRBV19 with TRBJ2-5; possible D gene TRBD2, 5 bases. The germline V and J ends were trimmed by 3 bases and 5 bases, with 10 bases remaining between them. CDR1 is LNHDA, CDR2 SQIVND, per germline (reference sequence). The CDR3 runs to 13 residues.

The chain recombines TRBV3-1 (or the pseudogene TRBV3-2) with TRBJ1-6, with D possibly TRBD1 on 5 matching bases. Germline V gene data show CDR1 as LGHDT and CDR2 as YNNKEL (reference sequence). The germline V and J ends were trimmed by 0 bases and 13 bases, with 22 bases remaining between them. The CDR3 totals 17 residues. CDR3 in amino acids: CASSQEAHRSRVIPLHF. The CDR3 nucleotides read TGTGCCAGCAGCCAAGAAGCCCACAGGTCTCGGGTAATCCCCCTCCACTTT.

This clone was picked up a small number of times. Different DNA sequences within this sample yield the same CDR3. J is TRBJ2-1 and V is TRBV10-1, with 7 bases lining up with TRBD1. Trimming cost V 4 bases and J 0 bases; bases outside gene matches: 3. Germline V lookup: CDR1 WNHNN, CDR2 SYGVQD (reference sequence). This CDR3 comprises 15 residues. In DNA form, the CDR3 reads TGCGCCAGCAGTGCAAGGGACAGCTCCTACAATGAGCAGTTCTTC. This gives the protein CASSARDSSYNEQFF.

This clone occurred a few times. V is TRBV6-5 and J is TRBJ1-2; 7 nucleotides line up with TRBD1. The CDR3 consists of 14 residues. Germline CDR1 and CDR2: MNHEY and SVGAGI. The junction had 7 bases not matched to a gene; V was cut back by 6 bases and J by 3 bases. Here the CDR3 reads CASRQGRWDYGYTF. CDR3 DNA sequence: TGTGCCAGCAGACAGGGGCGGTGGGACTATGGCTACACCTTC.

The genes are TRBV13 and TRBJ2-1; 10 nucleotides match TRBD2. The CDR3 has 15 amino acids. Germline CDR1 PRHDT, CDR2 FYEKMQ (reference sequence). The V segment lost 1 base and the J segment 5 bases; nucleotides outside the gene matches: 2. The CDR3 region has the DNA TGTGCCAGCAGCTTAGAACTAGCGGGGCACAATGAGCAGTTCTTC. Amino acids: CASSLELAGHNEQFF.

Only one count was recorded for this clone. In DNA, the CDR3 is TGTGCCTGGACCCAACAGTCCACTGAAGCTTTCTTT. Translated: CAWTQQSTEAFF. This chain links TRBV30 with TRBJ1-1; D not resolved. This CDR3 is built from 12 residues. The V gene lost 4 bases and the J gene lost 4 bases, with 10 bases spanning the gap. The germline V gene has CDR1 GTSNPN and CDR2 SVGIG (reference sequence).

The V call is TRBV29-1, the J call TRBJ1-1, with D possibly being TRBD1 (5 bases). V lost 0 bases and J lost 4, with 9 bases in between. The CDR3 length is 13 residues. The V gene's germline CDR1 is SQVTM and CDR2 ANQGSEA. This CDR3 is CSVEDFRGTEAFF. CDR3 nucleotides: TGCAGCGTTGAAGATTTTAGGGGCACTGAAGCTTTCTTT.

In this sample, this clone turned up once. This chain's CDR3 is CASSQMGASGRETQYF. The CDR3 DNA sequence: TGTGCCAGCAGCCAAATGGGGGCTAGCGGGAGAGAGACCCAGTACTTC. V usage is TRBV7-3 and J usage is TRBJ2-5, with 10 bases that match TRBD2. This CDR3 has 16 amino acids. Germline loops: CDR1 SGHTA, CDR2 FQGTGA. Losses at the gene ends were 5 bases for V and 4 bases for J; bases not matched to a gene: 10.

This clone occurred once. V gene TRBV5-6 combines with J gene TRBJ1-5, with D possibly TRBD1 on 6 matching bases. The CDR3 totals 19 residues. V was pared by 0 bases and J by 4 bases, with 23 bases between. CDR1 is SGHDT, CDR2 YYEEEE, per germline. DNA for the CDR3: TGTGCCAGCAGCTTGGCGTCTGGGCCAGGGGCGACTTTTAATCAGCCCCAGCATTTT. It translates to CASSLASGPGATFNQPQHF.

A few counts support this clone. The chain carries TRBV28 and TRBJ1-2, with D hard to call. Germline V lookup: CDR1 MDHEN, CDR2 SYDVKM. V lost 4 bases and J lost 2, with 5 bases in between. CDR3 length: 12 residues. CDR3 sequence (DNA): TGTGCCAGCAGTTACGGGAACTATGGCTACACCTTC. Translated: CASSYGNYGYTF.

Only one count was recorded for this clone. The chain employs TRBV5-4 and TRBJ2-1; no clear D gene. V lost 1 base and J 5 bases, leaving 4 bases between the germline ends. CDR1 SGHNT and CDR2 YYREEE come from the germline V gene (reference sequence). CDR3 length equals 12 residues. The CDR3 loop is CASSLTDNEQFF. In DNA form, the CDR3 reads TGTGCCAGCAGCTTGACAGACAATGAGCAGTTCTTC.

The J gene is TRBJ2-1, the V gene TRBV27; possible D gene TRBD1, 5 bases. V lost 4 bases, J lost 8 bases, and 15 bases lay in between. Germline assignment: CDR1 MNHEY and CDR2 SMNVEV (reference sequence). This CDR3 is 14 amino acids long. The CDR3: CASSSRVEIDEQFF. In DNA form, the CDR3 reads TGTGCCAGCAGTTCCAGGGTGGAAATCGATGAGCAGTTCTTC.